The entry below gives a single T cell receptor (beta chain) sequence along with its context. Its antigen is as yet unknown. This entry belongs to a study of a mutant IDH1 vaccine in newly diagnosed glioma. Time point specified: week 5, during vaccination. In every dose of vaccine, 300 ug of mutant IDH1 20-mer peptide was given alongside topical imiquimod. The CDR3 runs 18 residues. Trimming removed 5 bases from V and 4 bases from J, with 23 bases in between. The V gene's germline CDR1 is SGHVS and CDR2 FQNEAQ. The assay was immunoSEQ multiplex PCR, and TCRdb's table has in-frame clones only and misses some. The sample carries 75,000 to 85,000 clones, 90% to 95% recorded once.

Sequences were derived from PBMCs, sampled from a glioma patient whose treatment included an IDH1 peptide vaccine. V and J are TRBV7-8 and TRBJ2-2, with D possibly being TRBD2 (5 bases). The TCR was taken from a woman in her forties or fifties with glioma. The CDR3 loop reads CASSLLPSQERVTGELFF. CDR3 bases: TGTGCCAGCAGCCTTCTCCCAAGCCAGGAGAGGGTCACCGGGGAGCTGTTTTTT.